This T cell receptor (beta chain) was captured by sequencing in a study of blood T cells in healthy people across ages. Trimming took 5 bases from V and 2 from J; bases not matched to a gene: 6. CDR3 length equals 14 residues. Germline V gene data show CDR1 as LNHDA and CDR2 as SQIVND (reference sequence). Together with a sample-barcoded 5' primer, a J-beta primer mix was included in a second PCR lasting about 6 to 11 cycles. In TCRdb, the 5' RACE reads were re-called with MiXCR into one record per CDR3 protein. The sample yields about 1.8 million distinct CDR3 sequences, approximately 50% seen once.

The chain uses TRBV19 and TRBJ2-7; 7 bases map to TRBD1. The sequence was obtained from a woman in her 40s in good health. Sequencing used blood. This CDR3 reads CASSGRGQAYEQYF. The CDR3 bases are TGTGCCAGTAGTGGGCGAGGACAGGCCTACGAGCAGTACTTC.